The clone carrying this T cell receptor beta chain was detected only a few times. The entry originates in a study of blood T cell repertoires in COVID-19. Per the original methods: Amplifying reference gene primers gave estimates of nucleated cell counts. Data came from immunoSEQ multiplex PCR; TCRdb stores just in-frame clones and leaves some out. V and J calls plus clone size are reproduced from that table; the DNA served to infer D and trimming. Of over 130,000 clones in the sample, 75% to 90% were seen once. This CDR3 is built from 14 residues. Germline V gene data show CDR1 as SGHKS and CDR2 as YYEKEE (reference sequence). The V segment lost 4 bases and the J segment 4 bases; nucleotides outside the gene matches: 5.

The chain recombines TRBV5-5 with TRBJ1-2, with 9 bases matching TRBD1. The receptor's source is a woman aged 55-70 years with active or convalescent COVID-19. The source material was peripheral blood. The CDR3 bases are TGTGCCAGCAGCCCCGACAGGGGGGGCTATGGCTACACCTTC. Protein: CASSPDRGGYGYTF.